A single sample is the source of the 9 T cell receptor beta chains below, sequenced in a study of T cell responses to AZD1222 COVID-19 vaccine. The repertoire was sequenced with immunoSEQ multiplex PCR; TCRdb's copy has only in-frame clones and lacks some. The sample lists about 100,000 clones, around 90% seen once, with 1.5% to 2% in the top ten. The material was peripheral blood, obtained on day 0 of AZD1222 vaccination. The receptors were sampled from an adult in good health.

The genes are TRBV7-6 and TRBJ2-7, with TRBD1 matching over 9 bases. This CDR3 has 15 residues. Germline V gives CDR1 SGHVS, CDR2 FNYEAQ. The V gene end was trimmed by 1 base and the J gene end by 2 bases; junction bases not matched to a gene: 3. The CDR3 loop reads CASSLVTGGTYEQYF. CDR3 in DNA: TGTGCCAGCAGCTTAGTGACAGGGGGAACCTACGAGCAGTACTTC.

The chain couples TRBV6-5 to TRBJ1-5; D remains ambiguous. V was pared by 6 bases and J by 6 bases, with 12 bases between. This CDR3 spans 13 amino acids. The germline gives CDR1 MNHEY, CDR2 SVGAGI. CDR3 nucleotide sequence: TGTGCCAGCAGCCCCGGGTCCGGTCAGCCCCAGCATTTT. The encoded protein is CASSPGSGQPQHF.

This sequence joins TRBV28 and TRBJ1-4; 8 nucleotides align to TRBD1. The trim removed 5 bases at V and 4 bases at J, leaving 6 bases unmatched. The CDR3 covers 15 residues. Germline lookup yields CDR1 MDHEN and CDR2 SYDVKM. DNA of the CDR3: TGTGCCAGCAGTGTATTCGGACAGGGTAATGAAAAACTGTTTTTT. It specifies CASSVFGQGNEKLFF.

In this sample, this clone turned up once. The chain is built from TRBV28 and TRBJ2-2, with 7 bases that match TRBD2. Germline trimming cut 5 bases from V and 4 bases from J; bases unmatched to any gene: 10. Germline CDR1 reads MDHEN; CDR2 reads SYDVKM. This CDR3 spans 16 amino acids. The CDR3 sequence: CASSPQSSGTTGELFF. The CDR3 DNA reads TGTGCCAGCAGTCCCCAATCTAGCGGTACCACCGGGGAGCTGTTTTTT. The full variable domain, with the rest looked up from reference TRBV28 and TRBJ2-2, is DVKVTQSSRYLVKRTGEKVFLECVQDMDHENMFWYRQDPGLGLRLIYFSYDVKMKEKGDIPEGYSVSREKKERFSLILESASTNQTSMYLCASSPQSSGTTGELFFGEGSRLTVL.

The V call is TRBV28, the J call TRBJ1-1; a possible D gene is TRBD1 (5 bases). Germline V gene lookup returns CDR1 MDHEN and CDR2 SYDVKM. Trimming shortened V by 6 bases and J by 1 base, and 12 bases separated the two germline ends. This CDR3 region has 14 residues. DNA for the CDR3: TGTGCCAGCAGGGGGGGGGTGTGGAACACTGAAGCTTTCTTT. Translating it yields CASRGGVWNTEAFF.

The chain's CDR3 is CASSLGQFNEKLFF. CDR3 sequence (DNA): TGCGCCAGCAGCTTGGGACAGTTTAATGAAAAACTGTTTTTT. This chain links TRBV5-1 with TRBJ1-4; a weak D match, TRBD1 (5 bases). V was shortened by 0 bases and J by 4 bases, with 7 bases between the two germline ends. The CDR3 length is 14 residues. The germline V gene has CDR1 SGHRS and CDR2 YFSETQ.

This chain joins TRBV7-3 and TRBJ2-7; D is perhaps TRBD1 (6 bases). The CDR3 consists of 15 residues. The ends were cut back, 2 bases at V and 4 bases at J, with 15 bases in the middle. Germline CDR1 and CDR2: SGHTA and FQGTGA. CDR3 bases: TGTGCCAGCAGCTTACGTCCGGGACACCTTTACGAGCAGTACTTC. Amino acid sequence: CASSLRPGHLYEQYF.

This rearrangement joins TRBV6-5 to TRBJ2-5; D is possibly TRBD1 (6 bases). This CDR3 comprises 12 residues. The V and J ends lost 5 bases and 2 bases respectively, with 6 bases between them. Germline loops: CDR1 MNHEY, CDR2 SVGAGI. The CDR3 nucleotides read TGTGCCAGCAGTCAGGGGCAAGAGACCCAGTACTTC. Protein: CASSQGQETQYF.

This clone was found once. This chain uses TRBV5-1 with TRBJ2-3; the D gene could be TRBD1 or TRBD2 (5 bases each). The V end lost 5 bases, the J end lost 6 bases, and 16 bases lay between the germline ends. The germline V gene encodes CDR1 SGHRS and CDR2 YFSETQ. The CDR3 has 14 amino acids. The CDR3 region is CASSMGSRADTQYF. The CDR3 coding sequence is TGCGCCAGCAGTATGGGGAGCAGGGCGGATACGCAGTATTTT.